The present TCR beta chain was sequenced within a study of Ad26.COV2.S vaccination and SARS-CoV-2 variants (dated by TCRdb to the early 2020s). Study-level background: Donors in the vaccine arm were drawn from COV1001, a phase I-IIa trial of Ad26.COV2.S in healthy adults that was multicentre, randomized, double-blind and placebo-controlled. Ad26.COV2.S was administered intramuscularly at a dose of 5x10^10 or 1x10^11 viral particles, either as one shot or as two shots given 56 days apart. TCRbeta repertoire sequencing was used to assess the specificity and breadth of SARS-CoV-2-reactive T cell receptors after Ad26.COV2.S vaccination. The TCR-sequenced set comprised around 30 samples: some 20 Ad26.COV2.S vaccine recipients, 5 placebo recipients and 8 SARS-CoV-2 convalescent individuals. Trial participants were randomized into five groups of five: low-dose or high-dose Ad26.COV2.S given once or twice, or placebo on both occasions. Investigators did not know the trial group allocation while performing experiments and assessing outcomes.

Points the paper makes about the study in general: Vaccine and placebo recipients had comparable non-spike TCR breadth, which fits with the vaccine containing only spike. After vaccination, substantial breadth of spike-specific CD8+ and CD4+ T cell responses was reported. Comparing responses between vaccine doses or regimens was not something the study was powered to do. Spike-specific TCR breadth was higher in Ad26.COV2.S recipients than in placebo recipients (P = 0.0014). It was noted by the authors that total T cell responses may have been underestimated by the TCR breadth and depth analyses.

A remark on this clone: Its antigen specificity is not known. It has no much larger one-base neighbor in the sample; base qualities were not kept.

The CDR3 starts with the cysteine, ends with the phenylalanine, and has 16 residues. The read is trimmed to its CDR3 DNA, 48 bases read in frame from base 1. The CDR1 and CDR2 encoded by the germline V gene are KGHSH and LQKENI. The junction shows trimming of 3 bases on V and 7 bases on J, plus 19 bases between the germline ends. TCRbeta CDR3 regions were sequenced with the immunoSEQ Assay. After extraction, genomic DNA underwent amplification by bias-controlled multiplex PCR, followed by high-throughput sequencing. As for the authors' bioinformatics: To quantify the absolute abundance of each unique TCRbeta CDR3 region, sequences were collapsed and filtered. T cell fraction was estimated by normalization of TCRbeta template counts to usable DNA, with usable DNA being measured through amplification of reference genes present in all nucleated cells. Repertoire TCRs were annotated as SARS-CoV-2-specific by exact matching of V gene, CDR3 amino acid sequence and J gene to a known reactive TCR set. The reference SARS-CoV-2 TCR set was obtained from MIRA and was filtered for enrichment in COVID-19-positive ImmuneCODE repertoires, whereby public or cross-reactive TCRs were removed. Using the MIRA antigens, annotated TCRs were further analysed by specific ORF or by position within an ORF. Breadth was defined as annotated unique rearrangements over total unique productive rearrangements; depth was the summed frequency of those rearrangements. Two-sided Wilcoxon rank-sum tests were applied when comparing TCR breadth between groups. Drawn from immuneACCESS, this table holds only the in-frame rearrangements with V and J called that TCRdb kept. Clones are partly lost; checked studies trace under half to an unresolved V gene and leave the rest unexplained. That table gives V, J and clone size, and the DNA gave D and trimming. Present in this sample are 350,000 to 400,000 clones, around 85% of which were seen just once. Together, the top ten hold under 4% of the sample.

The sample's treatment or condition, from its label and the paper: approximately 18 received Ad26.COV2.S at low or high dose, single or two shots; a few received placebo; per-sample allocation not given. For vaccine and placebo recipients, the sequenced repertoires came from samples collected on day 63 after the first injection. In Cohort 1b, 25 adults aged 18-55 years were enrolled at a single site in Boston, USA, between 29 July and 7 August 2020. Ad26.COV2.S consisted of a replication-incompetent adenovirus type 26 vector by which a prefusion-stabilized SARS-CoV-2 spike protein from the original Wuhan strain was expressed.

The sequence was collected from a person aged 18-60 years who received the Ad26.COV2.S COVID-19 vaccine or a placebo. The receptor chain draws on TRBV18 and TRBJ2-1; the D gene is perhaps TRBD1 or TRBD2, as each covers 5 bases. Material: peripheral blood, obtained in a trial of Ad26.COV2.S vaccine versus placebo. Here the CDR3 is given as CASSPNPGTAINEQFF. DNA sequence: TGTGCCAGCTCACCGAACCCCGGGACGGCCATAAATGAGCAGTTCTTC.